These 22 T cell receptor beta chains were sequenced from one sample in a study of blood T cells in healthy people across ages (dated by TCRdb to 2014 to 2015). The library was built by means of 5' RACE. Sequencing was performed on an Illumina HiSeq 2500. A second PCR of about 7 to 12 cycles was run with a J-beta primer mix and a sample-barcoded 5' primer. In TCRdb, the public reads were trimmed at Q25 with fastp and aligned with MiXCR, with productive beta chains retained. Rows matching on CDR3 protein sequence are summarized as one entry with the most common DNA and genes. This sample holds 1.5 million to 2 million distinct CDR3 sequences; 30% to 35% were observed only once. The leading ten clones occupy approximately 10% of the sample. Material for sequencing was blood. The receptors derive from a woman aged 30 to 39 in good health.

The CDR3 DNA is TGCAGTGCTAGGACAGGGTCCTACGAGCAGTTCTTC. Encoded protein: CSARTGSYEQFF. The chain recombines TRBV20-1 with TRBJ2-1, with TRBD1 matching over 7 bases. The CDR3 sequence is 12 residues long. V trimming: 3 bases; J trimming: 10 bases; junction bases outside the gene matches: 6. From germline, CDR1 is DFQATT and CDR2 SNEGSKA (reference sequence).

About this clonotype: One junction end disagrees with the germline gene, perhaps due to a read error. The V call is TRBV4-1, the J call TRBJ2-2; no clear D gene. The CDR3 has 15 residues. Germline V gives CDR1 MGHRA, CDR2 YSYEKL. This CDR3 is CASSHLKDDTEELFF. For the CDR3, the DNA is TGCGCCAGCAGCCACCTGAAGGACGACACCGAGGAGCTGTTTTTT.

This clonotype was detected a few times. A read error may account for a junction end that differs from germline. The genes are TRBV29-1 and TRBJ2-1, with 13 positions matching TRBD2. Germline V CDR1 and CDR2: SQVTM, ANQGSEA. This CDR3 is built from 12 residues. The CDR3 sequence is CSVVTSGRRDLF. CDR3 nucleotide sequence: TGCAGCGTTGTGACTAGCGGGAGGAGGGATCTCTTC.

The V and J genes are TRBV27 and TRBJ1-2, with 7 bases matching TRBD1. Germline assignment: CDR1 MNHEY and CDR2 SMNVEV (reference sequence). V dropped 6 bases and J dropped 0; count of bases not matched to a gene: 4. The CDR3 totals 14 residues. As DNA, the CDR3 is TGTGCCAGCAGATCAGACAGGGCTAACTATGGCTACACCTTC. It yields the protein CASRSDRANYGYTF.

The CDR3 reads CSAREAPGQGTYEQYF. The CDR3 coding sequence is TGCAGTGCTAGAGAGGCCCCCGGACAGGGAACCTACGAGCAGTACTTC. The rearrangement joins TRBV20-1 to TRBJ2-7; 8 bases align to TRBD1. The CDR3 sequence is 16 residues long. Looked up from germline, CDR1 is DFQATT and CDR2 is SNEGSKA (reference sequence). V shed 0 bases, J shed 2 bases, and the junction held 9 bases outside the gene matches.

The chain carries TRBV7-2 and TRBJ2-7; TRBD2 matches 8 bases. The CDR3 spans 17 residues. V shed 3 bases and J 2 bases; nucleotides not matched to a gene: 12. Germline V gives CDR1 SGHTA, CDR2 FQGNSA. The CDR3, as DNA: TGTGCCAGCAGCTTTATTCCGGGAGGGCCAGCAGCCTACGAGCAGTACTTC. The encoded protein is CASSFIPGGPAAYEQYF.

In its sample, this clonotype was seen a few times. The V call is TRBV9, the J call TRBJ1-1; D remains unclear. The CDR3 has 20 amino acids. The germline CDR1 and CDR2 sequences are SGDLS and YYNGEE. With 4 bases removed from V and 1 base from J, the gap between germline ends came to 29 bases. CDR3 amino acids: CASSPPPVTSANPSNTEAFF. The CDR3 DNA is TGTGCCAGCAGCCCACCACCAGTGACAAGTGCGAACCCCTCGAACACTGAAGCTTTCTTT.

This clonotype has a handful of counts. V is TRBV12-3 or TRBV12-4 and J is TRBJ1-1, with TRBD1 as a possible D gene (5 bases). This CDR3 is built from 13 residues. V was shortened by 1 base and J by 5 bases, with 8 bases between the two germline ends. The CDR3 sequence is CASSLVGTTEAFF. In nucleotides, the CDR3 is TGTGCCAGCAGTTTAGTTGGGACGACTGAAGCTTTCTTT.

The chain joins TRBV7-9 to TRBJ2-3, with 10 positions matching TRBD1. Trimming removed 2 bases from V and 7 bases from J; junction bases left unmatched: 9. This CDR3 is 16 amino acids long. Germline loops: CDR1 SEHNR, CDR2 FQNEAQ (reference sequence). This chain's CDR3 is CASSLHPGTGANTQYF. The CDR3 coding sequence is TGTGCCAGCAGCTTACATCCCGGGACAGGGGCTAATACGCAGTATTTT.

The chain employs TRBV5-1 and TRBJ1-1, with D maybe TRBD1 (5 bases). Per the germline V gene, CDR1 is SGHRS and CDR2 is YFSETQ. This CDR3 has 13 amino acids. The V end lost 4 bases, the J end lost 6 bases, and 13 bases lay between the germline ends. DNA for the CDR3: TGCGCCAGCAGCGAAGGGGAGATCGCTGAAGCTTTCTTT. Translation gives CASSEGEIAEAFF.

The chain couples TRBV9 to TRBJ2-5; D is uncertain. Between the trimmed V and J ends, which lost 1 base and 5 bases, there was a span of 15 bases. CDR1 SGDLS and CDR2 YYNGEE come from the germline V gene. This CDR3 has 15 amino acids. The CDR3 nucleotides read TGTGCCAGCAGCGTATCGACCTTCCCCGGGGAGACCCAGTACTTC. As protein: CASSVSTFPGETQYF.

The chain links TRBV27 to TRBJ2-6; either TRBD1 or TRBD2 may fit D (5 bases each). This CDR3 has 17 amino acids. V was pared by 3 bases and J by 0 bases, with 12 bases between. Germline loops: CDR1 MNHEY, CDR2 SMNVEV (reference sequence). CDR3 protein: CASSFRGRYSGANVLTF. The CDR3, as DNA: TGTGCCAGCAGTTTTAGGGGACGGTACTCTGGGGCCAACGTCCTGACTTTC.

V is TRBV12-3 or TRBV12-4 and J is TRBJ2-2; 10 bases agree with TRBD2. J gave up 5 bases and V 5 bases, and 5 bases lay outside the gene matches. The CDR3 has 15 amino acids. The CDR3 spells CASSPAGGPTGELFF. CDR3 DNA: TGTGCCAGCAGTCCAGCGGGGGGGCCTACCGGGGAGCTGTTTTTT.

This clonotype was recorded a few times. CDR3 sequence reads: CASSSQTTQYF. The CDR3 DNA reads TGTGCCAGCAGCTCACAAACAACCCAGTACTTC. The gene calls are TRBV9 and TRBJ2-5; D not resolved. The V end lost 4 bases, the J end lost 8 bases, and 9 bases lay between the germline ends. Per germline, CDR1 SGDLS and CDR2 YYNGEE. This CDR3 contains 11 residues.

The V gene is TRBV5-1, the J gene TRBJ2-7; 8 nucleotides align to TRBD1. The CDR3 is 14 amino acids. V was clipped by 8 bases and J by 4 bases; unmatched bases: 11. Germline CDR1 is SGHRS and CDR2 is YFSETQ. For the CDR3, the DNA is TGCGCCAGTGTTCCGGGGACAGGTCGATACGAGCAGTACTTC. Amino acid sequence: CASVPGTGRYEQYF.

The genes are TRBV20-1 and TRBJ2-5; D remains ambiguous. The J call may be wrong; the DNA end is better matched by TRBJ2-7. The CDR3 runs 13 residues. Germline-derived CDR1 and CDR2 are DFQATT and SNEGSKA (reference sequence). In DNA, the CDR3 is TGCAGTGCCATCCAAGCACAGAAGAACGAGCAGTACTTC. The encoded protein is CSAIQAQKNEQYF.

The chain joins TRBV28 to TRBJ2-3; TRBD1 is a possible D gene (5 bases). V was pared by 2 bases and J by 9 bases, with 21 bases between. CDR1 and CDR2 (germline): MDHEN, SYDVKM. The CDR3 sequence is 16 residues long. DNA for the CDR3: TGTGCCAGCAGTTTAATTGGGGCCGGAATAGTAGAAACGCAGTATTTT. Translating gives CASSLIGAGIVETQYF. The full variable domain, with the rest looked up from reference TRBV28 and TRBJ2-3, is DVKVTQSSRYLVKRTGEKVFLECVQDMDHENMFWYRQDPGLGLRLIYFSYDVKMKEKGDIPEGYSVSREKKERFSLILESASTNQTSMYLCASSLIGAGIVETQYFGPGTRLTVL.

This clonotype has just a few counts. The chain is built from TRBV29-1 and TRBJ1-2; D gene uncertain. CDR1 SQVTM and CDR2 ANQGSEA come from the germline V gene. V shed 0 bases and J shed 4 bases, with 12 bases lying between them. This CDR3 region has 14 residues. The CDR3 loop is CSVEDQLESYGYTF. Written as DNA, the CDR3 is TGCAGCGTTGAAGATCAGTTGGAAAGCTATGGCTACACCTTC.

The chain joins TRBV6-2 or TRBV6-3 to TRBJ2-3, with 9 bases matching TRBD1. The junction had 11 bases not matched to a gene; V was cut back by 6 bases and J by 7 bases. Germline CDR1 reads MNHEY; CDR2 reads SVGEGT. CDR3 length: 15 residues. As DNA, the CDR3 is TGTGCCAGCAGCAAGACGGAGACAGGGGGATATACGCAGTATTTT. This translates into CASSKTETGGYTQYF.

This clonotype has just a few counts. The CDR3 is CASSPGTGGRRNSPLHF. CDR3 nucleotides: TGTGCCAGCAGCCCTGGGACAGGGGGACGGCGTAATTCACCCCTCCACTTT. The genes are TRBV14 and TRBJ1-6, with 11 positions matching TRBD1. Germline-derived CDR1 and CDR2 are SGHDN and FVKESK. The CDR3 loop spans 17 amino acids. The trim removed 4 bases at V and 6 bases at J, leaving 8 bases unmatched.

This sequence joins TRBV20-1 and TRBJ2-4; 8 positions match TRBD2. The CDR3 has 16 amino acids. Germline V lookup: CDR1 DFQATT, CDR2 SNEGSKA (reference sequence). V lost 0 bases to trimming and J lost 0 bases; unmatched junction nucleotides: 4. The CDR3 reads CSARDLAGLAKNIQYF. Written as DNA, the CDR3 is TGCAGTGCTAGAGATCTAGCGGGCCTAGCCAAAAACATTCAGTACTTC.

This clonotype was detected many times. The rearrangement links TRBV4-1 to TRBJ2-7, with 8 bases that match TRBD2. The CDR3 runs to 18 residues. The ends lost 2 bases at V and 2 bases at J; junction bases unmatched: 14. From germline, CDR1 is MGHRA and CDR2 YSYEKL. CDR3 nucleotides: TGCGCCAGCAGCCAAAGGCCCCCTAAAGCGGGAGAGACCTACGAGCAGTACTTC. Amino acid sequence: CASSQRPPKAGETYEQYF.